This T cell receptor beta chain emerged from a study of T cells in Graves' hyperthyroidism and ophthalmopathy. Looking at the study overall: Peripheral blood samples were taken at initial diagnosis, prior to any treatment.

A remark on this clonotype: Its antigen is unknown.

The investigators amplified TCR beta CDR3 regions from RNA transcripts. A set of HTBI primers served as the primers for a first-round RT-PCR of the TCR CDR3. TCRdb recomputed calls from the multiplex PCR reads with MiXCR, one row per CDR3 protein. The profile covers around 520,000 distinct CDR3 sequences, with less than 25% appearing a single time and about 11% taken by the ten largest. Regarding the study as a whole: Researchers report that a 13 V-J model separated ophthalmopathy from stable hyperthyroidism.

Diagnoses used clinical symptoms, serum thyroxine and TRAb, thyroid ultrasound and orbital computed tomography. Source material for PBMCs was about 10 ml fresh peripheral blood. CDR3 length equals 13 residues. Between the trimmed V and J ends, which lost 7 bases and 5 bases, there was a span of 14 bases. Material: blood. The chain uses TRBV12-3 or TRBV12-4 and TRBJ2-5; possible D gene TRBD2, 5 bases. The receptor comes from a woman younger than 45 with Graves' ophthalmopathy. CDR3 coding DNA: TGTGCCAGCATGGACTGGCCGTTGGAGACCCAGTACTTC. Encoded protein: CASMDWPLETQYF.